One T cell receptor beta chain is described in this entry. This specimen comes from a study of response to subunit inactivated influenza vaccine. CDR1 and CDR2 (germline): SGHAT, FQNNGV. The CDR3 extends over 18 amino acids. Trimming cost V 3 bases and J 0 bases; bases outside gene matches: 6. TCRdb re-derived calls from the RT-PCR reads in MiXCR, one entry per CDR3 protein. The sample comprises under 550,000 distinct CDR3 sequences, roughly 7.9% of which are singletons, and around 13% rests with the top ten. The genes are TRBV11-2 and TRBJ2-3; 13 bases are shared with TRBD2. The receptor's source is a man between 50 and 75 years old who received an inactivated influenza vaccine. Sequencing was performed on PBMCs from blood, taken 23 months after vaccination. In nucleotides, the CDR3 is TGTGCCAGCAGCTTTACTAGCGGGAGGGCAACTAGCACAGATACGCAGTATTTT. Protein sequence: CASSFTSGRATSTDTQYF.